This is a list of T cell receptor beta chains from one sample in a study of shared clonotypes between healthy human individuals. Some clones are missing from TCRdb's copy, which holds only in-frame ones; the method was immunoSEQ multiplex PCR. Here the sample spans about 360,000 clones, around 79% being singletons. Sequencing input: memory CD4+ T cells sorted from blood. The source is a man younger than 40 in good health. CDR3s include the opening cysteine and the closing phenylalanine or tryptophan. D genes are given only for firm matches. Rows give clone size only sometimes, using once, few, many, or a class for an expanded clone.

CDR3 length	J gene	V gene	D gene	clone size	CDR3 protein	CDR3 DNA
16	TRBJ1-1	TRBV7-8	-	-	CASSLGFTIGATEAFF	TGTGCCAGCAGCTTAGGATTCACGATTGGGGCCACTGAAGCTTTCTTT
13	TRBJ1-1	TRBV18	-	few	CASSPGGNTEAFF	TGTGCCAGCTCACCCGGAGGGAACACTGAAGCTTTCTTT
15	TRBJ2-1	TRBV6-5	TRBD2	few	CASSFTSGGYNEQFF	TGTGCCAGCAGCTTCACTAGCGGAGGTTACAATGAGCAGTTCTTC
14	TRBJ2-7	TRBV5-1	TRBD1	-	CASSGQGAAYEQYF	TGCGCCAGCAGCGGACAGGGGGCCGCCTACGAGCAGTACTTC
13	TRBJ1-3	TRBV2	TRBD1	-	CASSGQAGNTIYF	TGTGCCAGCTCCGGACAGGCTGGAAACACCATATATTTT
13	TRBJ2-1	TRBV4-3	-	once	CASSGITGSEQFF	TGCGCCAGCAGCGGGATAACGGGTAGTGAGCAGTTCTTC
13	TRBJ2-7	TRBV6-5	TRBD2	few	CASSAGVDGEQYF	TGTGCCAGCAGTGCGGGAGTGGATGGCGAGCAGTACTTC
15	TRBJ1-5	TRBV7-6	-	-	CASSLDGARNQPQHF	TGTGCCAGCAGCTTAGATGGGGCCCGCAATCAGCCCCAGCATTTT
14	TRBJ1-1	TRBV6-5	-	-	CASSYPGTMAEAFF	TGTGCCAGCAGTTATCCAGGGACTATGGCTGAAGCTTTCTTT
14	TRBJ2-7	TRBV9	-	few	CASSVGRGIGEQYF	TGTGCCAGCAGCGTAGGTCGGGGTATTGGCGAGCAGTACTTC
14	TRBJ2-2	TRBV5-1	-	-	CASSLGINTGELFF	TGCGCCAGCAGCTTGGGGATTAACACCGGGGAGCTGTTTTTT
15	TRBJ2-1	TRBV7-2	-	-	CASSLVRGNYNEQFF	TGTGCCAGCAGCTTAGTCCGGGGAAACTACAATGAGCAGTTCTTC
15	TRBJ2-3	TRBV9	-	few	CASTVGGWSTDTQYF	TGTGCCAGCACAGTGGGCGGGTGGAGCACAGATACGCAGTATTTT
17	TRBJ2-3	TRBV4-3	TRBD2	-	CASSQDKLAGDGDTQYF	TGCGCCAGCAGCCAAGATAAACTAGCGGGAGACGGAGATACGCAGTATTTT
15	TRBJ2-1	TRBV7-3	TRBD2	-	CASSLFRGSFNEQFF	TGTGCCAGCAGCTTATTTCGCGGGAGTTTCAATGAGCAGTTCTTC
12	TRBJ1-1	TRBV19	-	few	CASSIDGRRAFF	TGTGCCAGTAGTATAGATGGTCGACGGGCTTTCTTT
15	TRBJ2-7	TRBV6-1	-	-	CASSTTVLGVYEQYF	TGTGCCAGCAGTACGACAGTGCTGGGGGTTTACGAGCAGTACTTC
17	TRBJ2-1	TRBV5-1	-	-	CASSLGIGQSSYNEQFF	TGCGCCAGCAGCTTGGGAATAGGTCAGTCGTCCTACAATGAGCAGTTCTTC
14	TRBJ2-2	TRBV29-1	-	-	CSAPRTGNTGELFF	TGCAGCGCCCCAAGGACTGGGAACACCGGGGAGCTGTTTTTT
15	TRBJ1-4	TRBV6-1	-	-	CASSEATGHASKLFF	TGTGCCAGCAGTGAAGCGACGGGACACGCGTCAAAACTGTTTTTT
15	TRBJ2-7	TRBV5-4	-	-	CASSLRSGATYEQYF	TGTGCCAGCAGCTTGCGTAGCGGAGCAACCTACGAGCAGTACTTC
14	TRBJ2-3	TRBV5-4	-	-	CASSSAGLWDTQYF	TGTGCCAGCAGCTCCGCAGGGTTGTGGGATACGCAGTATTTT